The 24 T cell receptor beta chains below were found in one sample sequenced in a study of cytomegalovirus exposure and HLA in healthy donors (TCRdb year 2017). The library was made by the immunoSEQ multiplex PCR assay. The multiplex PCR relied on a mix of 60 forward primers for TCR Vbeta segments and 13 reverse primers for TCR Jbeta segments. In TCRdb, the immuneACCESS table is reduced to in-frame sequences with V and J assigned. These tables do not hold every clone; where another copy was compared, an unresolved V gene accounts for under half, and the others remain unexplained. The sample contains about 160,000 clones, 80% to 85% of them found a single time. Jointly, the top ten make up 1.9% of the sample. The sample taken for sequencing was PBMCs. These TCRs come from a man younger than 35 in good health and CMV-seronegative.

The chain recombines TRBV28 with TRBJ2-5; a weak D match, TRBD1 (6 bases). The DNA end is more similar to TRBJ2-7, so the J call may be wrong. In germline, CDR1 is MDHEN, CDR2 SYDVKM. The CDR3 contains 16 residues. The CDR3 here is CASSPRGYRATYEQYF. CDR3 in DNA: TGTGCCAGCAGTCCCAGGGGCTACCGAGCCACCTACGAGCAGTACTTC.

The chain employs TRBV2 and TRBJ1-2; D might be TRBD1 (6 bases). The CDR3 runs to 13 residues. V was trimmed by 6 bases and J by 4 bases, leaving 12 bases between them. Germline values: CDR1 SNHLY, CDR2 FYNNEI. The CDR3 sequence: CASREQGTYGYTF. CDR3 DNA sequence: TGTGCCAGCAGGGAACAGGGTACCTATGGCTACACCTTC. Complete variable domain (other parts from reference TRBV2 and TRBJ1-2): EPEVTQTPSHQVTQMGQEVILRCVPISNHLYFYWYRQILGQKVEFLVSFYNNEISEKSEIFDDQFSVERPDGSNFTLKIRSTKLEDSAMYFCASREQGTYGYTFGSGTRLTVV.

The rearrangement uses TRBV19 and TRBJ2-7; the D gene is possibly TRBD1 (5 bases). V shed 4 bases and J shed 0 bases, with 10 bases lying between them. CDR3 length: 14 residues. The V gene's germline CDR1 is LNHDA and CDR2 SQIVND (reference sequence). CDR3 coding DNA: TGTGCCAGTAGTAACGGCAGGGACTCCTACGAGCAGTACTTC. Translated: CASSNGRDSYEQYF.

J is TRBJ2-7 and V is TRBV5-8; D ambiguous. V was clipped by 2 bases and J by 2 bases, with 5 bases between them. Per germline, CDR1 SGHTS and CDR2 YDEGEE. CDR3 length equals 12 residues. CDR3 coding DNA: TGTGCCAGCAGCTTAGCCGCCTACGAGCAGTACTTC. This encodes CASSLAAYEQYF.

In its sample, this clone was seen a few times. The CDR3 coding sequence is TGTGCCAGCAGCTTAGAGGGGGTCGGGACTAGCGAAGATGAGCAGTTCTTC. Its translation: CASSLEGVGTSEDEQFF. J is TRBJ2-1 and V is TRBV13; 10 bases match TRBD2. The length of the CDR3 is 17 residues. The junction had 11 bases not matched to a gene; V was cut back by 1 base and J by 8 bases. Germline assignment: CDR1 PRHDT and CDR2 FYEKMQ (reference sequence).

Here the CDR3 DNA reads TGTGCCAGTAGTATGCTAGGACAGGGGTATAGCAATCAGCCCCAGCATTTT. It translates to CASSMLGQGYSNQPQHF. The genes are TRBV19 and TRBJ1-5; 9 positions match TRBD1. With 3 bases clipped from V and 0 bases from J, the junction kept 6 bases outside the gene matches. Looked up from germline, CDR1 is LNHDA and CDR2 is SQIVND (reference sequence). This CDR3 contains 17 residues.

The chain combines TRBV28 with TRBJ1-4; D might be TRBD1 (5 bases). The germline V gene has CDR1 MDHEN and CDR2 SYDVKM. Trimming shortened V by 2 bases and J by 7 bases, and 11 bases separated the two germline ends. The length of the CDR3 is 14 residues. CDR3 sequence (DNA): TGTGCCAGCAGTTTAACGCAGGGTCTTGAAAAACTGTTTTTT. Amino acids: CASSLTQGLEKLFF.

J is TRBJ2-5 and V is TRBV5-6; 7 nucleotides match TRBD1. Per germline, CDR1 SGHDT and CDR2 YYEEEE. The CDR3 is 14 amino acids. V dropped 4 bases and J dropped 2; count of bases not matched to a gene: 5. This CDR3 is CASSRTGLQETQYF. CDR3 nucleotide sequence: TGTGCCAGCAGCCGGACAGGTCTACAAGAGACCCAGTACTTC.

The V call is TRBV5-6, the J call TRBJ2-2, with 7 bases lining up with TRBD2. Germline V gene data show CDR1 as SGHDT and CDR2 as YYEEEE. The CDR3 totals 18 residues. The J segment lost 3 bases and the V segment lost 0 bases, leaving 11 bases of the junction unmatched. CDR3 bases: TGTGCCAGCAGCTTGGGAAGGACTAGTCGGTTTTACACCGGGGAGCTGTTTTTT. Its translation is CASSLGRTSRFYTGELFF.

V gene TRBV28 combines with J gene TRBJ1-5, with a weak D call TRBD1 (5 bases). V lost 0 bases and J 0 bases, leaving 9 bases between the germline ends. This CDR3 is built from 16 residues. The V gene's germline CDR1 is MDHEN and CDR2 SYDVKM. The CDR3 nucleotides read TGTGCCAGCAGTTTATGGGGGGAGGATAGCAATCAGCCCCAGCATTTT. As protein: CASSLWGEDSNQPQHF. Full variable domain (remainder filled in from reference TRBV28 and TRBJ1-5): DVKVTQSSRYLVKRTGEKVFLECVQDMDHENMFWYRQDPGLGLRLIYFSYDVKMKEKGDIPEGYSVSREKKERFSLILESASTNQTSMYLCASSLWGEDSNQPQHFGDGTRLSIL.

This clone appeared a few times. The chain combines TRBV5-5 with TRBJ1-4, with D hard to call. CDR1 SGHKS and CDR2 YYEKEE come from the germline V gene (reference sequence). The CDR3 runs 12 residues. Trimming stripped 1 base from V and 7 bases from J, with 5 bases between. The CDR3 here is CASSLSGEKLFF. The CDR3 bases are TGTGCCAGCAGCTTGTCGGGTGAAAAACTGTTTTTT.

In its sample, this clone was seen a few times. The J gene is TRBJ2-7, the V gene TRBV18; 9 nucleotides align to TRBD1. After removal of 4 bases from V and 4 bases from J, the junction contained 2 bases not matched to a gene. The CDR3 covers 13 residues. Germline CDR1 KGHSH, CDR2 LQKENI. CDR3 sequence reads: CASSQGQGYEQYF. CDR3 nucleotide sequence: TGTGCCAGCTCACAGGGACAGGGTTACGAGCAGTACTTC.

CDR3 coding DNA: TGCGCCAGCAGCCAAGATAGACAGATCCGTAATGAAAAACTGTTTTTT. Amino acids: CASSQDRQIRNEKLFF. The rearrangement joins TRBV4-3 to TRBJ1-4; D may be TRBD1 (5 bases). This CDR3 region has 16 residues. Germline V gene data show CDR1 as LGHNA and CDR2 as YSLEER. Trimming removed 0 bases from V and 4 bases from J, with 12 bases in between.

This chain links TRBV7-8 with TRBJ2-7; 7 nucleotides line up with TRBD1. With V trimmed by 7 bases and J by 6 bases, 15 bases remained unmatched. CDR3 size: 15 residues. Germline loops: CDR1 SGHVS, CDR2 FQNEAQ. The CDR3: CASTQTRDSFGEQYF. CDR3 bases: TGTGCCAGCACCCAAACACGGGACAGCTTCGGCGAGCAGTACTTC.

The rearrangement links TRBV27 to TRBJ1-4; the D gene is possibly TRBD1 (6 bases). Germline CDR1 MNHEY, CDR2 SMNVEV (reference sequence). V was cut by 4 bases and J by 0 bases, with 18 bases left in between. The CDR3 spans 18 residues. In nucleotides, the CDR3 is TGTGCCAGCAGTTACAATCACAGGGTCAGGGCAACTAATGAAAAACTGTTTTTT. Translated: CASSYNHRVRATNEKLFF.

This clone was found a few times. This chain links TRBV6-4 with TRBJ2-1, with 8 nucleotides matching TRBD2. Germline V gene data show CDR1 as MRHNA and CDR2 as SNTAGT. The ends lost 2 bases at V and 8 bases at J; junction bases unmatched: 8. This CDR3 is built from 15 residues. The CDR3 spells CASSDQSGGPDEQFF. DNA for the CDR3: TGTGCCAGCAGTGACCAATCGGGGGGGCCGGATGAGCAGTTCTTC.

This sequence joins TRBV6-6 and TRBJ2-7, with D perhaps matching TRBD2 (6 bases). V lost 8 bases and J 5 bases, leaving 16 bases between the germline ends. Germline CDR1 MNHNY, CDR2 SVGAGI (reference sequence). The CDR3 has 13 amino acids. CDR3 protein: CASAPGERDEQYF. DNA for the CDR3: TGTGCCAGCGCCCCGGGGGAGCGGGACGAGCAGTACTTC.

This clone was seen a handful of times. This chain connects TRBV2 to TRBJ2-4; possibly TRBD1 for D (5 bases). V was trimmed by 2 bases and J by 3 bases, leaving 14 bases between them. Germline-derived CDR1 and CDR2 are SNHLY and FYNNEI. The CDR3 contains 16 residues. The CDR3, as DNA: TGTGCCAGCAGTGAATCGGGCAGGGAAGGCAAAAACATTCAGTACTTC. This sequence encodes CASSESGREGKNIQYF.

The chain has TRBV7-9 and TRBJ2-7; D call uncertain. The ends were cut back, 1 base at V and 1 base at J, with 8 bases in the middle. Germline CDR1 SEHNR, CDR2 FQNEAQ (reference sequence). The CDR3 contains 14 residues. Written as DNA, the CDR3 is TGTGCCAGCAGCTTAGGGGCAGCTTCCTACGAGCAGTACTTC. Protein: CASSLGAASYEQYF.

The rearrangement links TRBV6-1 to TRBJ2-7, with a possible D match to TRBD1 (5 bases). Germline V lookup: CDR1 MNHNS, CDR2 SASEGT. The CDR3 extends over 11 amino acids. Trimming took off 6 bases at V and 6 bases at J, with 9 bases between the two ends. CDR3 in amino acids: CASRLRGEQYF. The CDR3 DNA sequence: TGTGCCAGCAGATTAAGGGGCGAGCAGTACTTC.

For this clone: At the DNA level, this CDR3 is encoded by other sequences in the same sample as well. This chain links TRBV18 with TRBJ1-1; no firm D call. Germline assignment: CDR1 KGHSH and CDR2 LQKENI. The CDR3 runs 13 residues. The V and J ends lost 3 bases and 5 bases respectively, with 10 bases between them. CDR3 amino acids: CASSPPAETEAFF. CDR3 nucleotide sequence: TGTGCCAGCTCACCCCCGGCGGAAACTGAAGCTTTCTTT.

This chain links TRBV27 with TRBJ1-6; 7 bases agree with TRBD1. The ends lost 5 bases at V and 0 bases at J; junction bases unmatched: 10. CDR3 length: 18 amino acids. Germline values: CDR1 MNHEY, CDR2 SMNVEV (reference sequence). CDR3 sequence: CASSLAGQKSSYNSPLHF. For the CDR3, the DNA is TGTGCCAGCAGTCTCGCGGGACAGAAGAGCTCCTATAATTCACCCCTCCACTTT.

This clone was counted a few times. The chain links TRBV29-1 to TRBJ2-1; TRBD2 might be the D (5 bases). The CDR3 has 14 amino acids. The V end was cut by 4 bases, the J end by 3 bases, with 13 bases between. Germline V gene lookup returns CDR1 SQVTM and CDR2 ANQGSEA. This CDR3 reads CSVVRGRGYNEQFF. CDR3 nucleotides: TGCAGCGTTGTTCGGGGTCGAGGCTACAATGAGCAGTTCTTC.

This chain links TRBV28 with TRBJ2-5, with D possibly matching TRBD2 (5 bases). Germline values: CDR1 MDHEN, CDR2 SYDVKM. The CDR3 extends over 15 amino acids. Deletions cut 6 bases from V and 0 bases from J, with 14 bases between. CDR3 sequence reads: CASSPPIAYQETQYF. DNA for the CDR3: TGTGCCAGCAGCCCCCCTATAGCGTACCAAGAGACCCAGTACTTC. The full variable domain, in which reference TRBV28 and TRBJ2-5 provide the parts outside the CDR3, is DVKVTQSSRYLVKRTGEKVFLECVQDMDHENMFWYRQDPGLGLRLIYFSYDVKMKEKGDIPEGYSVSREKKERFSLILESASTNQTSMYLCASSPPIAYQETQYFGPGTRLLVL.